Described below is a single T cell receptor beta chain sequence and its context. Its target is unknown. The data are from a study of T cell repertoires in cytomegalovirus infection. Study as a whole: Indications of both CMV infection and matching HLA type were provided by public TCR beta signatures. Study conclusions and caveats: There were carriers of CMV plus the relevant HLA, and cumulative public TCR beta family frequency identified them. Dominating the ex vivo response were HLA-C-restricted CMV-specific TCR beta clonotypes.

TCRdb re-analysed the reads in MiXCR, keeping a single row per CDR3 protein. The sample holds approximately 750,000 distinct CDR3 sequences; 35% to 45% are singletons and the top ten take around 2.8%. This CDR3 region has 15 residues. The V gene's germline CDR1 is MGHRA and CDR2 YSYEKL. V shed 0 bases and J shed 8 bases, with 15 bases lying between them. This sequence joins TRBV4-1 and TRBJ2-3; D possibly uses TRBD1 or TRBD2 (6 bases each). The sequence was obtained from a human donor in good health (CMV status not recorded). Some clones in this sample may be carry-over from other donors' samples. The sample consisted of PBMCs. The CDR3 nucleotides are TGCGCCAGCAGCCAAGAAGGCAGGGGAGGTGTTACGCAGTATTTT. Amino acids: CASSQEGRGGVTQYF.